This T cell receptor (beta chain) was sequenced for a study of post-analysis software for immune sequencing data. For the study at large: Patients with relapsing-remitting, secondary progressive and progressive-relapsing multiple sclerosis courses were all represented.

General study points: Pronounced co-clustering by F measure was evident among identically batched samples. Among about 5 TRBV segments more frequent in patients than controls were TRBV5-6, TRBV5-1 and TRBV20-1. Significantly lower normalized Chao1 diversity was seen in multiple sclerosis patients than in controls.

This clonotype has a handful of counts. The antigen is not known. The authors incorporated unique molecular identifiers into the TCR beta cDNA libraries. Starting from around 0.96 to 9.9 million T cells, the study yielded 460,000 or so cDNA molecules. MiXCR was run by TCRdb on the PCR reads, yielding one entry per CDR3 protein. The sample lists approximately 770,000 distinct CDR3 sequences, approximately 44% seen once, with 4.9% in the top ten. V was shortened by 5 bases and J by 4 bases, with 24 bases between the two germline ends. The V gene's germline CDR1 is MNHNS and CDR2 SASEGT. The CDR3 covers 17 residues.

This clonotype was obtained from a girl aged 10 to 17 with multiple sclerosis. This chain joins TRBV6-1 and TRBJ2-7, with D perhaps TRBD1 or TRBD2 (5 bases each). Sequencing was carried out using blood. The CDR3 bases are TGTGCCAGCAGTCCGCACTACCGGGGCCTCTACCTGTACGAGCAGTACTTC. It encodes CASSPHYRGLYLYEQYF.